The clone carrying this T cell receptor (beta chain) was observed a handful of times. Its antigen is not known. The data derive from a study of CD8 T cells in ankylosing spondylitis. Study outcomes and limitations: Eight or nine highly homologous variants made up a TCR beta motif that seemed to typify ankylosing spondylitis blood. Disease-linked clones bore a CD8+ phenotype and were relatively rare in peripheral blood. As reported, disease-linked clones showed significant enrichment in matched ankylosing spondylitis synovial fluid.

TCRdb re-derived calls from the 5' RACE reads in MiXCR, one entry per CDR3 protein. The sample records fewer than 550,000 distinct CDR3 sequences, approximately 5.3% being singletons. The germline V gene encodes CDR1 MRHNA and CDR2 SNTAGT. The CDR3 has 17 residues. V was cut by 6 bases and J by 0 bases, with 15 bases left in between. V usage is TRBV6-4 and J usage is TRBJ2-6; possibly TRBD1 or TRBD2 for D (5 bases each). The TCR was taken from a male donor with ankylosing spondylitis. Material for sequencing was blood, either unsorted or a sorted T cell fraction (not recorded which). CDR3 nucleotides: TGTGCCAGCAGCCCGGGACGGGTGAACTCTGGGGCCAACGTCCTGACTTTC. Protein product: CASSPGRVNSGANVLTF.